Presented here are 23 T cell receptor beta chains from one specimen sequenced in a study of blood T cell repertoires in COVID-19. Assay used: immunoSEQ multiplex PCR; TCRdb lists only in-frame clones, some missing. The repertoire holds 45,000 or so clones, with about 88% as singletons. Sequences were obtained from peripheral blood. These receptors were collected from a human donor in a cohort sampled during active COVID-19.

CDR3 protein: CATSRAGLRTEAFF. DNA for the CDR3: TGTGCCACCAGCAGGGCAGGGTTGAGGACTGAAGCTTTCTTT. The chain joins TRBV15 to TRBJ1-1, with D maybe TRBD1 (5 bases). Germline V lookup: CDR1 LNHNV, CDR2 YYDKDF (reference sequence). This CDR3 comprises 14 residues. V lost 3 bases, J lost 5 bases, and 13 bases lay in between.

V and J are TRBV6-2 or TRBV6-3 and TRBJ2-1, with 8 bases fitting TRBD1. CDR3 length equals 18 residues. CDR1 is MNHEY, CDR2 SVGEGT, per germline. Unmatched junction bases numbered 13, after V lost 2 bases and J lost 4 bases. As DNA, the CDR3 is TGTGCCAGCAGTTACAATCTTCGGCGGGACAGGAGGTACAATGAGCAGTTCTTC. Translated, it gives CASSYNLRRDRRYNEQFF.

The chain employs TRBV3-1 (or the pseudogene TRBV3-2) and TRBJ1-2, with D tentatively TRBD1 (6 bases). The CDR3 has 13 amino acids. V was cut by 5 bases and J by 4 bases, with 11 bases left in between. Looked up from germline, CDR1 is LGHDT and CDR2 is YNNKEL (reference sequence). The CDR3 region is CASSKGTTYGYTF. The CDR3 DNA reads TGTGCCAGCAGCAAGGGGACAACCTATGGCTACACCTTC.

This clone was seen once. This sequence joins TRBV4-1 and TRBJ2-2; 8 bases are a match to TRBD1. The CDR3 contains 15 residues. Germline V gene sequence: CDR1 MGHRA, CDR2 YSYEKL. V dropped 3 bases and J dropped 5; count of bases not matched to a gene: 5. CDR3 sequence (DNA): TGCGCCAGCAGCCAGGGGACAGGTTTTACCGGGGAGCTGTTTTTT. It codes for CASSQGTGFTGELFF.

This chain links TRBV20-1 with TRBJ1-5; D is ambiguous. Germline V lookup: CDR1 DFQATT, CDR2 SNEGSKA (reference sequence). Trimming stripped 3 bases from V and 5 bases from J, with 11 bases between. CDR3 length equals 13 residues. The DNA of the CDR3 is TGCAGTGCTAGTCAGAACCTCTATCAGCCCCAGCATTTT. Translating it yields CSASQNLYQPQHF.

V gene TRBV5-6 combines with J gene TRBJ1-2; 7 positions match TRBD1. The V gene's germline CDR1 is SGHDT and CDR2 YYEEEE. With V trimmed by 3 bases and J by 6 bases, 8 bases remained unmatched. The CDR3 has 14 residues. Here the CDR3 reads CASSSNRGLNGYTF. In DNA, the CDR3 is TGTGCCAGCAGCTCTAACAGGGGTTTGAATGGCTACACCTTC.

The genes are TRBV5-1 and TRBJ2-3; 11 nucleotides agree with TRBD1. The ends lost 6 bases at V and 4 bases at J; junction bases unmatched: 7. The CDR3 covers 15 residues. Per germline, CDR1 SGHRS and CDR2 YFSETQ. The CDR3 loop reads CASTTGTGGADTQYF. CDR3 nucleotides: TGCGCCAGCACCACCGGGACAGGGGGTGCAGATACGCAGTATTTT.

The V and J genes are TRBV30 and TRBJ1-5; tentatively, D is TRBD1 (5 bases). The CDR3 contains 16 residues. Per germline, CDR1 GTSNPN and CDR2 SVGIG (reference sequence). Trimming pared 0 bases from V and 2 bases from J, leaving 14 bases between. CDR3 protein: CAWSVRGGGGNQPQHF. In nucleotides, the CDR3 is TGTGCCTGGAGTGTACGGGGGGGTGGAGGCAATCAGCCCCAGCATTTT.

This clone was found a few times. The gene calls are TRBV11-2 and TRBJ1-6; a weak D match, TRBD1 (5 bases). V gave up 2 bases and J gave up 7 bases, with 12 bases separating them. The germline CDR1 and CDR2 sequences are SGHAT and FQNNGV. The CDR3 sequence is 15 residues long. In DNA form, the CDR3 reads TGTGCCAGCAGCTTAAACAGGCTGGGGAATTCACCCCTCCACTTT. Protein: CASSLNRLGNSPLHF.

The CDR3 region is CASSDGVRAFF. The CDR3 coding sequence is TGTGCCAGCAGTGACGGAGTACGAGCTTTCTTT. V usage is TRBV6-4 and J usage is TRBJ1-1, with D unresolved. The CDR3 length is 11 residues. Per germline, CDR1 MRHNA and CDR2 SNTAGT. V dropped 2 bases and J dropped 10 bases, with 8 bases sitting between them.

The rearrangement joins TRBV7-9 to TRBJ2-2, with 8 bases lining up with TRBD1. Per the germline V gene, CDR1 is SEHNR and CDR2 is FQNEAQ (reference sequence). The CDR3 runs 17 residues. The junction had 5 bases not matched to a gene; V was cut back by 1 base and J by 1 base. Written as DNA, the CDR3 is TGTGCCAGCAGCTTAGGAACCGGGACAGGGAACACCGGGGAGCTGTTTTTT. This codes for CASSLGTGTGNTGELFF.

This chain connects TRBV19 to TRBJ1-4, with D perhaps matching TRBD1 (6 bases). This CDR3 is built from 15 residues. Per germline, CDR1 LNHDA and CDR2 SQIVND (reference sequence). V lost 1 base and J lost 4, with 10 bases in between. The CDR3 nucleotides read TGTGCCAGTAGTATAGGCAGGGGTTATAATGAAAAACTGTTTTTT. Protein product: CASSIGRGYNEKLFF.

The rearrangement joins TRBV19 to TRBJ2-2; 8 bases align to TRBD1. The V gene end was trimmed by 5 bases and the J gene end by 6 bases; junction bases not matched to a gene: 8. This CDR3 is 15 amino acids long. Germline V gene lookup returns CDR1 LNHDA and CDR2 SQIVND (reference sequence). Written as DNA, the CDR3 is TGTGCCAGTAGTGGACGGACAGGGTGGGCCGGGGAGCTGTTTTTT. Translated: CASSGRTGWAGELFF.

The V gene is TRBV3-1 (or the pseudogene TRBV3-2), the J gene TRBJ1-2; D is uncertain. Deletions cut 2 bases from V and 7 bases from J, with 11 bases between. CDR1 is LGHDT, CDR2 YNNKEL, per germline (reference sequence). The CDR3 is 13 amino acids. CDR3 region: CASSQTRSGGYTF. Here the CDR3 DNA reads TGTGCCAGCAGCCAAACACGGAGTGGTGGCTACACCTTC.

This sequence joins TRBV28 and TRBJ2-2; 10 nucleotides agree with TRBD1. Germline V CDR1 and CDR2: MDHEN, SYDVKM. This CDR3 contains 17 residues. Trimming removed 4 bases from V and 4 bases from J; junction bases left unmatched: 9. DNA for the CDR3: TGTGCCAGCAGTTCAGCGACAGGGGGCATCGGCACCGGGGAGCTGTTTTTT. Its translation is CASSSATGGIGTGELFF.

This clone occurred a few times. The chain recombines TRBV5-4 with TRBJ1-6; TRBD1 aligns across 10 bases. Per the germline V gene, CDR1 is SGHNT and CDR2 is YYREEE (reference sequence). The length of the CDR3 is 15 residues. With V trimmed by 3 bases and J by 5 bases, 2 bases remained unmatched. The CDR3 DNA follows: TGTGCCAGCAGCTCGACAGGGGGCGATAATTCACCCCTCCACTTT. Encoded protein: CASSSTGGDNSPLHF.

The chain combines TRBV6-5 with TRBJ1-4; 8 bases are shared with TRBD1. Trimming at V came to 6 bases and at J to 3 bases, leaving 3 bases not matched to a gene. The V gene's germline CDR1 is MNHEY and CDR2 SVGAGI. This CDR3 is 14 amino acids long. In nucleotides, the CDR3 is TGTGCCAGCAGCCGGGACAGGTCTAATGAAAAACTGTTTTTT. It is translated as CASSRDRSNEKLFF.

This clone is large in the sample. The chain links TRBV5-5 to TRBJ1-6, with 9 bases identical to TRBD1. The CDR3 covers 17 residues. Germline V lookup: CDR1 SGHKS, CDR2 YYEKEE (reference sequence). Trimming took 0 bases from V and 5 from J; bases not matched to a gene: 6. The CDR3 is CASSLVGGTGNNSPLHF. The CDR3 DNA reads as TGTGCCAGCAGCTTGGTGGGCGGGACAGGGAATAATTCACCCCTCCACTTT.

The chain joins TRBV4-3 to TRBJ1-2; 11 nucleotides line up with TRBD1. Trimming at V came to 4 bases and at J to 3 bases, leaving 4 bases not matched to a gene. Germline V gene sequence: CDR1 LGHNA, CDR2 YSLEER. The CDR3 consists of 15 residues. The CDR3 region is CASSRGQGADYGYTF. The CDR3 DNA follows: TGCGCCAGCAGCCGCGGACAGGGGGCTGACTATGGCTACACCTTC.

The V and J genes are TRBV10-3 and TRBJ2-7, with TRBD1 identical over 7 bases. Germline CDR1 ENHRY, CDR2 SYGVKD. With 5 bases clipped from V and 3 bases from J, the junction kept 7 bases outside the gene matches. The length of the CDR3 is 14 residues. CDR3 residues: CAISTPGQNYEQYF. For the CDR3, the DNA is TGTGCCATCAGTACCCCGGGACAGAACTACGAGCAGTACTTC.

V is TRBV4-1 and J is TRBJ1-1, with D uncertain. Deletions cut 0 bases from V and 1 base from J, with 12 bases between. Germline CDR1 is MGHRA and CDR2 is YSYEKL. The CDR3 has 16 amino acids. CDR3 residues: CASSQDNSSGNTEAFF. Written as DNA, the CDR3 is TGCGCCAGCAGCCAAGATAATTCGTCAGGGAACACTGAAGCTTTCTTT.

V and J are TRBV29-1 and TRBJ2-3; the match to TRBD1 covers 7 bases. The CDR3 length is 15 residues. The junction had 6 bases not matched to a gene; V was cut back by 1 base and J by 2 bases. CDR1 and CDR2 from the germline V gene are SQVTM and ANQGSEA. The CDR3 loop reads CSVEAFQGDTDTQYF. The CDR3 nucleotides read TGCAGCGTTGAAGCTTTCCAGGGGGACACAGATACGCAGTATTTT.

This sequence joins TRBV5-1 and TRBJ2-7, with 9 bases lining up with TRBD2. Germline lookup yields CDR1 SGHRS and CDR2 YFSETQ. V lost 6 bases and J lost 2; bases outside the gene matches: 6. The CDR3 consists of 14 residues. CDR3 DNA sequence: TGCGCCAGCAAAGAGCGGGGGGACCCCTACGAGCAGTACTTC. As protein: CASKERGDPYEQYF.